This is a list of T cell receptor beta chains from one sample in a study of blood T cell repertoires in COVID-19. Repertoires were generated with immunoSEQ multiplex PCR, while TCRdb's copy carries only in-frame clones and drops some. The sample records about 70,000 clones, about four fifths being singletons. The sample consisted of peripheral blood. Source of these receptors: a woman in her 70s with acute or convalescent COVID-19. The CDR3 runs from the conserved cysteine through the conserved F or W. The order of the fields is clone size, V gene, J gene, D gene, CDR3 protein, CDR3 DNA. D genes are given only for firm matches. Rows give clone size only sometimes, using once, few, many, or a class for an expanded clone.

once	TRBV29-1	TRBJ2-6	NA	CSVGLHSGANVLTF	TGCAGCGTTGGCCTCCACTCCGGGGCCAACGTCCTGACTTTC
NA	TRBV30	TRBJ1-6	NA	CAWSIDNSPLHF	TGTGCCTGGAGTATAGATAATTCACCCCTCCACTTT
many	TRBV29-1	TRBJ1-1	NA	CSAPFSLGDTEAFF	TGCAGCGCTCCCTTTTCGTTAGGGGACACTGAAGCTTTCTTT
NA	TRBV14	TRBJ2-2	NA	CASSQDLGAELFF	TGTGCCAGCAGCCAAGATCTGGGGGCGGAGCTGTTTTTT
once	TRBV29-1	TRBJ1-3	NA	CSVEDRGRDTIYF	TGCAGCGTTGAAGATCGGGGGAGAGACACCATATATTTT
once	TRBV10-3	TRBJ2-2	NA	CAISRLGNTGELFF	TGTGCCATCAGCCGACTGGGTAACACCGGGGAGCTGTTTTTT
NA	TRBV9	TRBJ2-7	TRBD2	CASSARGDSYEQYF	TGTGCCAGCAGCGCACGGGGGGACTCCTACGAGCAGTACTTC
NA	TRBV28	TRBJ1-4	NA	CASGGEKLFF	TGTGCCTCGGGGGGGGAAAAACTGTTTTTT
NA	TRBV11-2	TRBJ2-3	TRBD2	CASSFGTSGTDAQYF	TGTGCCAGCAGCTTCGGGACTAGCGGAACCGATGCGCAGTATTTT
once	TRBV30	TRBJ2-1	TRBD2	CAWKAPGLAMNEQFF	TGTGCCTGGAAGGCGCCGGGACTAGCAATGAATGAGCAGTTCTTC
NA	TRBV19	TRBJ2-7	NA	CASSPNRVGEQYF	TGTGCCAGTAGTCCAAACAGGGTTGGCGAGCAGTACTTC
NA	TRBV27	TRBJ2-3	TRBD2	CASSSTLAVTSTDTQYF	TGTGCCAGCAGTTCTACTCTAGCGGTAACTAGCACAGATACGCAGTATTTT
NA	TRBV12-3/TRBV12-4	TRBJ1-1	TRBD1	CASSSGTGGAFF	TGTGCCAGCAGTTCCGGGACAGGGGGAGCTTTCTTT
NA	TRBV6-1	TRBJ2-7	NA	CASSETTNRMQYF	TGTGCCAGCAGTGAAACCACTAACAGGATGCAGTACTTC
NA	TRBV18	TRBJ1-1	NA	CASSLAGKMNTEAFF	TGTGCCAGCTCACTCGCAGGGAAGATGAACACTGAAGCTTTCTTT
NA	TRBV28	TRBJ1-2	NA	CASSTGLDGYTF	TGTGCCAGCAGTACAGGGCTTGATGGCTACACCTTC
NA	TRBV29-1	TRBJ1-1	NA	CSVHTGTEAFF	TGCAGCGTACACACAGGGACTGAAGCTTTCTTT
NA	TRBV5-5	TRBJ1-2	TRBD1	CASSPRTGDPYGYTF	TGTGCCAGCAGCCCGCGGACAGGGGACCCCTATGGCTACACCTTC
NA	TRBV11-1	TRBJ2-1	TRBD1	CASSSGQGKYNEQFF	TGTGCCAGCAGCTCGGGACAGGGAAAGTACAATGAGCAGTTCTTC
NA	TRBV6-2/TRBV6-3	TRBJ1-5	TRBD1	CASSSRDRVSGGNQPQHF	TGTGCCAGCAGCTCCCGGGACAGGGTTTCGGGAGGCAATCAGCCCCAGCATTTT
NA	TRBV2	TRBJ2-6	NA	CASRLSFTTGANVLTF	TGTGCCAGCAGGCTCTCCTTTACTACTGGGGCCAACGTCCTGACTTTC
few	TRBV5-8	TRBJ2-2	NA	CASSSGREAGELFF	TGTGCCAGCAGCTCCGGCCGCGAGGCCGGGGAGCTGTTTTTT
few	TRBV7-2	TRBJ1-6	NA	CASSLLPLGSPLHF	TGTGCCAGCAGCTTACTACCACTAGGATCACCCCTCCACTTT
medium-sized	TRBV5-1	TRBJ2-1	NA	CASSWTAGAGANEQFF	TGCGCCAGCAGCTGGACGGCGGGGGCCGGTGCCAATGAGCAGTTCTTC
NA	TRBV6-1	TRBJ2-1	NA	CASSEGGLPYNEQFF	TGTGCCAGCAGTGAAGGAGGGCTACCCTACAATGAGCAGTTCTTC
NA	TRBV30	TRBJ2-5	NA	CAWSGQGAGETQYF	TGTGCCTGGAGTGGGCAAGGGGCTGGGGAGACCCAGTACTTC
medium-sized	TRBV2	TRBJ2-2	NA	CASRRGQNTGELFF	TGTGCCAGCAGGAGGGGACAGAACACCGGGGAGCTGTTTTTT
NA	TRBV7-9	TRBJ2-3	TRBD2	CASSLRGGSTDTQYF	TGTGCCAGCAGCTTGCGCGGGGGGAGCACAGATACGCAGTATTTT
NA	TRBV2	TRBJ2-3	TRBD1	CASMARGNTDTQYF	TGTGCCAGCATGGCCAGGGGGAACACAGATACGCAGTATTTT
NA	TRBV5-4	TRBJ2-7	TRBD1	CASSFLSRGLSEQYF	TGTGCCAGCAGCTTCCTTTCCAGGGGGCTCTCCGAGCAGTACTTC
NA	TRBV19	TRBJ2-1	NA	CASSIRTANEQFF	TGTGCCAGTAGTATACGGACAGCTAATGAGCAGTTCTTC
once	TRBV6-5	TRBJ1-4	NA	CASHSSGTHEKLFF	TGTGCCAGCCACTCGTCGGGAACCCATGAAAAACTGTTTTTT
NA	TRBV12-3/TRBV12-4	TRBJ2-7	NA	CASSWTVSYEQYF	TGTGCCAGCAGTTGGACAGTATCCTACGAGCAGTACTTC
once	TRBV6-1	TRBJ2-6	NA	CASSESVAGANVLTF	TGTGCCAGCAGTGAATCGGTGGCTGGGGCCAACGTCCTGACTTTC
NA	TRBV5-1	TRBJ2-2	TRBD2	CASTILAGGTGELFF	TGCGCCAGCACCATACTAGCGGGAGGCACCGGGGAGCTGTTTTTT
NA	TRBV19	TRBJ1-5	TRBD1	CASRGGPYSNQPQHF	TGTGCCAGTAGAGGGGGCCCCTATAGCAATCAGCCCCAGCATTTT
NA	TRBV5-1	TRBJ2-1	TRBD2	CASSFALAGTYNEQFF	TGCGCCAGCAGCTTTGCGCTAGCGGGAACCTACAATGAGCAGTTCTTC
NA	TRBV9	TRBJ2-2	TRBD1	CASSVGQGQETGELFF	TGTGCCAGCAGCGTAGGACAGGGGCAGGAGACCGGGGAGCTGTTTTTT
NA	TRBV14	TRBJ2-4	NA	CASSQTSIAKNIQYF	TGTGCCAGCAGCCAAACATCCATAGCCAAAAACATTCAGTACTTC
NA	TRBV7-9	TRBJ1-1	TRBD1	CASSLGTSTGRPTEAFF	TGTGCCAGCAGCCTAGGAACTTCGACAGGGAGACCCACTGAAGCTTTCTTT
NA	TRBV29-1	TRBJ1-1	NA	CSARSTNTEAFF	TGCAGCGCTCGGTCCACGAACACTGAAGCTTTCTTT
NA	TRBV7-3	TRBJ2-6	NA	CASSLGPWAGANVLTF	TGTGCCAGCAGCCTAGGCCCCTGGGCTGGGGCCAACGTCCTGACTTTC
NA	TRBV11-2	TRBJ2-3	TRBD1	CASSLRRTGVIDTQYF	TGTGCCAGCAGCTTAAGAAGGACAGGGGTGATCGATACGCAGTATTTT
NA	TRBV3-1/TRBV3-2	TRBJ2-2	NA	CASSQVPIGELFF	TGTGCCAGCAGCCAAGTGCCTATAGGGGAGCTGTTTTTT
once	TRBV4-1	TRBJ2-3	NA	CASSQADLGASTDTQYF	TGCGCCAGCAGCCAAGCGGATCTGGGGGCAAGCACAGATACGCAGTATTTT
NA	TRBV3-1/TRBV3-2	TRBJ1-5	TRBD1	CASSQVLQGVRIRNQPQHF	TGTGCCAGCAGCCAAGTATTACAGGGGGTCAGGATTCGCAATCAGCCCCAGCATTTT
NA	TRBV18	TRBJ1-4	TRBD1	CASSPDRGHEKLFF	TGTGCCAGCTCCCCGGACAGGGGGCATGAAAAACTGTTTTTT
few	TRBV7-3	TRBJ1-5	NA	CASSLLGGAEQPQHF	TGTGCCAGCAGCTTACTCGGGGGAGCGGAGCAGCCCCAGCATTTT
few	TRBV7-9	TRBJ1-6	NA	CASSLGADSPLHF	TGTGCCAGCAGCTTAGGGGCAGATTCACCCCTCCACTTT
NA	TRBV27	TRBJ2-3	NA	CASSPGRGSTDTQYF	TGTGCCAGCAGTCCCGGTAGAGGTAGCACAGATACGCAGTATTTT
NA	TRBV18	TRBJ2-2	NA	CASSPSTQPTGELFF	TGTGCCAGCTCACCTTCAACTCAACCCACCGGGGAGCTGTTTTTT
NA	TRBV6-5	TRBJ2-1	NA	CASSYWGESSYNEQFF	TGTGCCAGCAGTTACTGGGGAGAGAGCTCCTACAATGAGCAGTTCTTC
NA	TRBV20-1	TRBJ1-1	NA	CSASPPIMGQNGDTEAFF	TGCAGTGCTAGTCCTCCCATTATGGGGCAGAACGGTGACACTGAAGCTTTCTTT
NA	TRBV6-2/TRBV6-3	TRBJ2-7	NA	CASSLSSYEQYF	TGTGCCAGCAGTCTGAGCTCCTACGAGCAGTACTTC
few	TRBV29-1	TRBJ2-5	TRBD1	CSGKDTGTVMQETQYF	TGCAGCGGTAAAGACACCGGGACAGTGATGCAAGAGACCCAGTACTTC
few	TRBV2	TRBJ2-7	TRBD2	CASHSGGSGRVDEQYF	TGTGCCAGCCACTCAGGCGGTAGCGGGAGAGTCGACGAGCAGTACTTC
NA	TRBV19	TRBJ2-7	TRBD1	CASSDAGQGLRGPYEQYF	TGTGCCAGTAGTGACGCGGGACAGGGTCTCCGTGGGCCCTACGAGCAGTACTTC
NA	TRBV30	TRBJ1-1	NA	CAWSALGGNTEAFF	TGTGCCTGGAGTGCCCTCGGGGGAAACACTGAAGCTTTCTTT
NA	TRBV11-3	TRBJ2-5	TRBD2	CASSREAGSQETQYF	TGTGCCAGCAGCCGGGAAGCGGGAAGCCAAGAGACCCAGTACTTC
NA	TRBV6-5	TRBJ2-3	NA	CASHDISTDTQYF	TGTGCCAGCCACGACATAAGCACAGATACGCAGTATTTT